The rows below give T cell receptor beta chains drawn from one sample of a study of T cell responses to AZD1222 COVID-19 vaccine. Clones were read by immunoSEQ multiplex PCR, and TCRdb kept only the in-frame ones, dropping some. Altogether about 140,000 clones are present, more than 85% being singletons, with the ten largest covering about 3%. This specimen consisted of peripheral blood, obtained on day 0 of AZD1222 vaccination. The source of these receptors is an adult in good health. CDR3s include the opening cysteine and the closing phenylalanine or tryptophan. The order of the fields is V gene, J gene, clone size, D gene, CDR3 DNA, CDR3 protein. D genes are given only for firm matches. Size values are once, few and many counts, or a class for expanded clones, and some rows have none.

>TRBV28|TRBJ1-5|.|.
TGTGCCACCGACACGTTGGGAGCCCAGCATTTT
CATDTLGAQHF
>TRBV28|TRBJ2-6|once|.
TGTGCCAGCAGCTGGACAGCCTCTGGGGCCAACGTCCTGACTTTC
CASSWTASGANVLTF
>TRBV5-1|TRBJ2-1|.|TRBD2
TGCGCCAGCAGCTTGGTCGGGCTAGCGGGAGTAGGAGAAGAGCAGTTCTTC
CASSLVGLAGVGEEQFF
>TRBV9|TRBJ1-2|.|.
TGTGCCAGCGGCAAGGGGGGAGGAACAAACTATGGCTACACCTTC
CASGKGGGTNYGYTF
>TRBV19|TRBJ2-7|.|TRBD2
TGTGCCAGTAGTACCTCGACTAGCGGGCTGCTCGAGCAGTACTTC
CASSTSTSGLLEQYF
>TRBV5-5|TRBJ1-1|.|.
TGTGCCAGCAGCTTGGTGCAGGGCGTTGATGAAGCTTTCTTT
CASSLVQGVDEAFF
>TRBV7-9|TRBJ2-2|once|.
TGTGCCAGCAGCCGCCTACACACCGGGGAGCTGTTTTTT
CASSRLHTGELFF
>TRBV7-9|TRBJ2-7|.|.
TGTGCCAGCAGCCCCCGGTTAGGGCAGACAATCTACGAGCAGTACTTC
CASSPRLGQTIYEQYF
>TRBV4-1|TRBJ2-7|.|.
TGCGCCAGCAGCCCCCAGGGCGCGGCCTACGAGCAGTACTTC
CASSPQGAAYEQYF
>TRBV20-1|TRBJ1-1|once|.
TGCAGTGCGTATCTAGACACTGAAGCTTTCTTT
CSAYLDTEAFF
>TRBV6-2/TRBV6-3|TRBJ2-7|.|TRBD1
TGTGCCAGCAGTACCGGACAGGCGAGCCACTACGAGCAGTACTTC
CASSTGQASHYEQYF
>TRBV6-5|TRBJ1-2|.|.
TGTGCCAGCAGTCGACCTGGCCTGGCAGATGGCTACACCTTC
CASSRPGLADGYTF
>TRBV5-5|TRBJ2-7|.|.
TGTGCCAGCAGAACCTTGGGGGGCGAGCAGTACTTC
CASRTLGGEQYF
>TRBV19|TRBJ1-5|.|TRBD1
TGTGCCAGTAGTATCGGGACAGTCAATCAGCCCCAGCATTTT
CASSIGTVNQPQHF
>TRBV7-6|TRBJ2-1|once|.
TGTGCCAGCAGCTTAGCCTCCTGGGGGGGGCACAATGAGCAGTTCTTC
CASSLASWGGHNEQFF